This TCR beta chain was profiled in a study of shared clonotypes between healthy human individuals. Overall study results and limits: Several donors showed sharing of roughly 5% of naive CD4 clonotypes.

J lost 11 bases, V lost 4 bases, and 9 bases had no gene match. The germline gives CDR1 SGHKS, CDR2 YYEKEE (reference sequence). This CDR3 region has 13 residues. Positive CCR7 selection of CD45RO-negative cells yielded the naive CD8 cells, and terminally differentiated effector memory CD45RA+ cells were excluded. Donors had no recently reported acute infections or vaccinations and were HIV-negative. Points on this clone: The antigen remains undetermined.

Some 30,000 T cell genomes, or around 0.2 ug DNA, went into the sorted-subset replicate PCRs. In the authors' methods: ImmunoSEQ only sent back junction sequences with no quality scores, so filtering was done differently. The protocol was immunoSEQ multiplex PCR, while the TCRdb copy is restricted to in-frame clones and leaves out a portion. V and J calls and clone size follow that table, whereas D and trimming were derived from the DNA. The table includes about 2.1 million clones, roughly 93% detected once. V and J are TRBV5-5 and TRBJ1-1, with 9 bases that match TRBD1. The origin of this receptor is a young man in good health. Some clones in this sample may be carry-over from other donors' samples. Material: naive CD8+ T cells from PBMCs. CDR3 region: CASSLGTGSWAFF. Written as DNA, the CDR3 is TGTGCCAGCAGCCTCGGGACAGGGAGTTGGGCTTTCTTT.